This entry lists 18 T cell receptor beta chains sequenced from one sample in a study of PD-1 blockade in classical Hodgkin lymphoma. The repertoire was sequenced with immunoSEQ multiplex PCR; TCRdb's copy has only in-frame clones and lacks some. The data show some 21,000 clones, under 70% seen once. Each and every patient relapsed after autologous stem cell transplantation, and patients got differing brentuximab vedotin exposure. Sequencing used peripheral blood mononuclear cells (PBMCs), obtained at baseline. These receptors were taken from a human donor with classical Hodgkin lymphoma.

This clone showed up just a few times. The CDR3 DNA reads TGTGCCAGCAGTTTTCTAGGGATCACAGATACGCAGTATTTT. Protein product: CASSFLGITDTQYF. The chain employs TRBV5-4 and TRBJ2-3; D unclear. The CDR3 totals 14 residues. Between the trimmed V and J ends, which lost 5 bases and 2 bases, there was a span of 12 bases. Germline CDR1 is SGHNT and CDR2 is YYREEE (reference sequence).

The rearrangement links TRBV10-1 to TRBJ2-2; 8 bases agree with TRBD1. Germline V gene lookup returns CDR1 WNHNN and CDR2 SYGVQD (reference sequence). V was pared by 5 bases and J by 6 bases, with 2 bases of the junction left unmatched. There are 13 residues in the CDR3. CDR3 loop: CASSLTGAGELFF. The CDR3 DNA reads TGCGCCAGCAGTTTGACAGGGGCCGGGGAGCTGTTTTTT.

The chain joins TRBV11-2 to TRBJ2-4, with D perhaps matching TRBD2 (5 bases). The germline CDR1 and CDR2 sequences are SGHAT and FQNNGV. Trimming left V 2 bases short and J 9 bases short, with 17 bases between. CDR3 length: 15 residues. The CDR3 DNA reads TGTGCCAGCAGCTTAAACTCGGAGTTTGGGAGCATTCAGTACTTC. It translates to CASSLNSEFGSIQYF.

Sample share makes this clone medium-sized. V gene TRBV10-2 combines with J gene TRBJ1-1; 8 nucleotides agree with TRBD1. Germline V gene sequence: CDR1 WSHSY, CDR2 SAAADI. The length of the CDR3 is 12 residues. J was trimmed by 3 bases and V by 7 bases; bases with no gene match: 1. In nucleotides, the CDR3 is TGCGCCAGCAAGGACAGGGACACTGAAGCTTTCTTT. Its translation: CASKDRDTEAFF.

DNA for the CDR3: TGTGCCAGCAATCCCTCGGGGACAGGGGGCGTGGGCTACACCTTC. Amino acids: CASNPSGTGGVGYTF. The V gene is TRBV6-4, the J gene TRBJ1-2, with 12 bases identical to TRBD1. Germline values: CDR1 MRHNA, CDR2 SNTAGT. The CDR3 is 15 amino acids. V shed 7 bases, J shed 8 bases, and the junction held 11 bases outside the gene matches.

Within the sample, this clone is medium-sized. The CDR3 nucleotides are TGTGCCAGCAGTTTAGGAGGAGTTGGCAGCCAAGAGACCCAGTACTTC. It translates to CASSLGGVGSQETQYF. V usage is TRBV28 and J usage is TRBJ2-5; D is perhaps TRBD2 (5 bases). Germline CDR1 reads MDHEN; CDR2 reads SYDVKM. V was shortened by 2 bases and J by 1 base, with 14 bases between the two germline ends. CDR3 length: 16 residues.

J is TRBJ2-3 and V is TRBV9; D not resolved. The CDR3 has 13 residues. V was trimmed by 0 bases and J by 1 base, leaving 3 bases between them. Germline CDR1 is SGDLS and CDR2 is YYNGEE. CDR3 nucleotides: TGTGCCAGCAGCGTAGGTCGCACAGATACGCAGTATTTT. Translating it yields CASSVGRTDTQYF.

This clone was seen a few times. This rearrangement joins TRBV11-2 to TRBJ2-1, with D possibly matching TRBD1 (5 bases). Trimming pared 3 bases from V and 15 bases from J, leaving 18 bases between. Per germline, CDR1 SGHAT and CDR2 FQNNGV. There are 13 residues in the CDR3. The DNA of the CDR3 is TGTGCCAGCAGCTTGGGGCCCGATAGAGTTCCGTTCTTC. Its translation: CASSLGPDRVPFF.

The chain is built from TRBV9 and TRBJ2-1; 9 nucleotides match TRBD2. The CDR3 sequence is 16 residues long. With V trimmed by 3 bases and J by 6 bases, 10 bases remained unmatched. Germline V gene data show CDR1 as SGDLS and CDR2 as YYNGEE. In DNA form, the CDR3 reads TGTGCCAGCAGCGCCGGAGGACTAGCGCAACTCAATGAGCAGTTCTTC. This encodes CASSAGGLAQLNEQFF.

V and J are TRBV28 and TRBJ1-2; D not certain. Trimming pared 6 bases from V and 2 bases from J, leaving 10 bases between. CDR3 length: 13 residues. Germline values: CDR1 MDHEN, CDR2 SYDVKM. CDR3 protein: CASSSQVNYGYTF. CDR3 DNA sequence: TGTGCCAGCAGCTCTCAAGTGAACTATGGCTACACCTTC.

This clone occurred a few times. The chain links TRBV5-4 to TRBJ1-2; D possibly corresponds to TRBD1 (6 bases). Germline CDR1 is SGHNT and CDR2 is YYREEE (reference sequence). Trimming removed 3 bases at V and 8 bases at J, with 11 bases between. The CDR3 is 12 amino acids. This CDR3 is CASSSVGGGYTF. Written as DNA, the CDR3 is TGTGCCAGCAGCTCGGTAGGGGGAGGCTACACCTTC.

A few counts support this clone. The chain is built from TRBV6-5 and TRBJ2-5, with 13 bases aligning to TRBD2. Germline CDR1 is MNHEY and CDR2 is SVGAGI. Trimming cost V 6 bases and J 5 bases; bases outside gene matches: 6. This CDR3 region has 15 residues. CDR3 sequence: CASRLAGGPEETQYF. The CDR3 bases are TGTGCCAGCAGACTAGCGGGAGGGCCGGAGGAGACCCAGTACTTC.

The V call is TRBV4-2, the J call TRBJ1-5; D is perhaps TRBD1 (6 bases). Looked up from germline, CDR1 is LGHNA and CDR2 is YNFKEQ. V was cut by 0 bases and J by 7 bases, with 13 bases left in between. The CDR3 covers 15 residues. In DNA form, the CDR3 reads TGTGCCAGCAGCCAAGATAGGACAGCAAGACAGCCCCAGCATTTT. Protein: CASSQDRTARQPQHF.

The V gene is TRBV7-2, the J gene TRBJ1-1, with TRBD1 matching 9 bases. The CDR3 consists of 17 residues. V lost 3 bases and J lost 1; bases outside the gene matches: 9. Germline assignment: CDR1 SGHTA and CDR2 FQGNSA. DNA for the CDR3: TGTGCCAGCAGCTTGTACCCGGGACAGGGACCGAACACTGAAGCTTTCTTT. Translated: CASSLYPGQGPNTEAFF. Supplemented by reference TRBV7-2 and TRBJ1-1, the full variable domain reads GAGVSQSPSNKVTEKGKDVELRCDPISGHTALYWYRQSLGQGLEFLIYFQGNSAPDKSGLPSDRFSAERTGGSVSTLTIQRTQQEDSAVYLCASSLYPGQGPNTEAFFGQGTRLTVV.

This chain links TRBV28 with TRBJ2-5; weak D call: TRBD2 (6 bases). V lost 6 bases and J 1 base, leaving 12 bases between the germline ends. Germline-derived CDR1 and CDR2 are MDHEN and SYDVKM. The CDR3 loop spans 14 amino acids. CDR3 residues: CASSAGRVQETQYF. The CDR3 nucleotides read TGTGCCAGCAGCGCGGGGCGGGTCCAAGAGACCCAGTACTTC. The full variable domain, with the rest looked up from reference TRBV28 and TRBJ2-5, is DVKVTQSSRYLVKRTGEKVFLECVQDMDHENMFWYRQDPGLGLRLIYFSYDVKMKEKGDIPEGYSVSREKKERFSLILESASTNQTSMYLCASSAGRVQETQYFGPGTRLLVL.

The count of this clone is one. The chain links TRBV6-6 to TRBJ1-3; TRBD1 might be the D (5 bases). The germline V gene encodes CDR1 MNHNY and CDR2 SVGAGI (reference sequence). The germline V and J ends were trimmed by 2 bases and 9 bases, with 20 bases remaining between them. This CDR3 region has 16 residues. The CDR3 DNA sequence: TGTGCCAGCAGTTACCCTTCGCTAGAGAGGGGAGGCACCATATATTTT. Its translation: CASSYPSLERGGTIYF.

The rearrangement joins TRBV25-1 to TRBJ2-2; TRBD1 matches 7 bases. Trimming removed 6 bases from V and 0 bases from J; junction bases left unmatched: 13. Germline CDR1 and CDR2: MGHDK and SYGVNS. The CDR3 is made up of 18 amino acids. The CDR3 DNA reads as TGTGCCAGCAGCCAGAGCCCTACCGGGACAGCGAACACCGGGGAGCTGTTTTTT. Its translation is CASSQSPTGTANTGELFF.

V gene TRBV7-9 combines with J gene TRBJ1-5, with D maybe TRBD1 (6 bases). The ends were cut back, 5 bases at V and 4 bases at J, with 12 bases in the middle. The CDR3 sequence is 14 residues long. CDR1 SEHNR and CDR2 FQNEAQ come from the germline V gene (reference sequence). CDR3: CASSTGTLNQPQHF. For the CDR3, the DNA is TGTGCCAGCAGCACCGGGACACTGAATCAGCCCCAGCATTTT.